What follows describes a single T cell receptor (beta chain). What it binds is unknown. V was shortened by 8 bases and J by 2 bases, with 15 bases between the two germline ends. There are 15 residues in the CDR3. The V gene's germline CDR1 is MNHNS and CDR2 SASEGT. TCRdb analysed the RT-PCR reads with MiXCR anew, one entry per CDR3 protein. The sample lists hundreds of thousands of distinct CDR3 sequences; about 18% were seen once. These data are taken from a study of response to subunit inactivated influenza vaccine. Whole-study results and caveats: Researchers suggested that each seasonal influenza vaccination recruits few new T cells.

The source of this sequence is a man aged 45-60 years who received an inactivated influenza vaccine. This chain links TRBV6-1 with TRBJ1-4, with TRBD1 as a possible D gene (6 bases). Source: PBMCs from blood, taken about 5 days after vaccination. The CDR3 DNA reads TGTGCCAGCCAAGAAGGGGGGGGCACTAATGAAAAACTGTTTTTT. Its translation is CASQEGGGTNEKLFF.